This entry lists 3 T cell receptor beta chains sequenced from one sample in a study of Tregs in tolerant kidney transplant recipients. Their recognized antigens are unknown. Clones were read by immunoSEQ multiplex PCR, and TCRdb kept only the in-frame ones, dropping some. The sample contains under 2,000 clones, less than 50% of which appear only once. The sequencing sample was made of Tregs from blood cultured with allogeneic cells. Receptors originate from a human patient who received a combined kidney and bone marrow transplant. Part of the T cells may come from the graft donor.

In its sample, this clone ranks as large (0.1 to 1%). V usage is TRBV27 and J usage is TRBJ1-6; D not certain. Deletions cut 7 bases from V and 9 bases from J, with 13 bases between. The CDR3 covers 13 residues. Germline CDR1 is MNHEY and CDR2 is SMNVEV (reference sequence). In nucleotides, the CDR3 is TGTGCCAGCACCTATTGGGCCGGTTCACCCCTCCACTTT. This translates into CASTYWAGSPLHF.

V and J are TRBV7-1 and TRBJ2-3; 11 nucleotides agree with TRBD2. TRBV7-1 is labeled an ORF, and its function is uncertain. This CDR3 is built from 17 residues. The trim removed 3 bases at V and 1 base at J, leaving 6 bases unmatched. Here the CDR3 DNA reads TGTGCCAGCAGCTCTTACGGACTAGCGGGCGGCACAGATACGCAGTATTTT. Amino acid sequence: CASSSYGLAGGTDTQYF.

This clone was counted only a few times. This could be a read error, since a much larger clone is one nucleotide away. The same CDR3 can be traced to other DNA sequences in this sample. The gene calls are TRBV2 and TRBJ2-7, with 8 bases lining up with TRBD1. The trim removed 7 bases at V and 2 bases at J, leaving 4 bases unmatched. CDR1 SNHLY and CDR2 FYNNEI come from the germline V gene. This CDR3 has 13 amino acids. This CDR3 reads CASKEQGAYEQYF. The CDR3 DNA sequence: TGTGCCAGCAAAGAACAGGGGGCCTACGAGCAGTACTTC.